This T cell receptor beta chain was sequenced for a study of blood T cells in healthy people across ages. This CDR3 is built from 14 residues. The germline V gene has CDR1 KGHSH and CDR2 LQKENI. V lost 1 base, J lost 0 bases, and 7 bases lay in between. Next came a second PCR, run for roughly 6 to 11 cycles, which used a sample-barcoded 5' primer along with a J-beta primer mix. TCRdb independently ran MiXCR on the 5' RACE reads; one entry per CDR3 protein. Altogether 750,000 to 950,000 distinct CDR3 sequences are present, almost 30% being singletons, with the ten largest covering around 9.6%. With regard to this clonotype: Its antigen is still unknown.

Points from the study as a whole: Strongly correlated with naive T cell percentage was TCR beta diversity. Changes seen in expanded clonotypes were possibly confounded by donor CMV status left unknown.

A further study also used this sample, focusing on T cells of mothers and their children. That source notes: The study sampled a few healthy Caucasian mothers and their six children.

This clonotype was sampled from a woman aged 40 to 50 in good health. The V gene is TRBV18, the J gene TRBJ2-7, with D perhaps matching TRBD2 (6 bases). Sequenced sample: blood. CDR3 sequence reads: CASSPRGVSYEQYF. The CDR3 nucleotides are TGTGCCAGCTCACCACGCGGGGTCTCCTACGAGCAGTACTTC.